Listed below are T cell receptor beta chains from one sample, sequenced in a study of cytomegalovirus exposure and HLA in healthy donors. Data came from immunoSEQ multiplex PCR; TCRdb stores just in-frame clones and leaves some out. The table shows 150,000 to 200,000 clones, with 70% to 90% occurring only once. Material for sequencing was PBMCs. Receptors were obtained from a man younger than 35 in good health and CMV-seropositive. The CDR3 runs from the conserved cysteine through the conserved F or W. D genes are given only for firm matches. Expanded clones get a size class; other rows say once, few or many, or leave the size out.

size: -; V: TRBV19; J: TRBJ2-2; D: -; DNA: TGTGCCAGTAGTCCGGGGACTGGGAACACCGGGGAGCTGTTTTTT; CDR3: CASSPGTGNTGELFF
size: -; V: TRBV6-1; J: TRBJ2-3; D: TRBD2; DNA: TGTGCCAGCAGTGAAGATTTAGCGGGGGGGCTTGGGCGTCCAGATACGCAGTATTTT; CDR3: CASSEDLAGGLGRPDTQYF
size: -; V: TRBV12-5; J: TRBJ2-7; D: TRBD2; DNA: TGTGCTAGTGGTTTGGTATTGGGGAAGCGGGGGGGTACCGAGCAGTACTTC; CDR3: CASGLVLGKRGGTEQYF
size: -; V: TRBV9; J: TRBJ1-3; D: TRBD1; DNA: TGTGCCAGCAGCCCAAGACCTCCGGGACAGGTCAGTGGAAACACCATATATTTT; CDR3: CASSPRPPGQVSGNTIYF
size: -; V: TRBV10-3; J: TRBJ2-3; D: TRBD1; DNA: TGTGCCATCAGTGAGGCCCGACAAGGACAGGACGAGAGCACAGATACGCAGTATTTT; CDR3: CAISEARQGQDESTDTQYF
size: once; V: TRBV7-9; J: TRBJ1-6; D: -; DNA: TGTTCCAGCAGCTCCCCAAATTCACCCCTCCACTTT; CDR3: CSSSSPNSPLHF
size: few; V: TRBV11-1; J: TRBJ1-3; D: -; DNA: TGTGCCAGCAGCCCAGGTCAGGGCGAAAACACCATATATTTT; CDR3: CASSPGQGENTIYF
size: -; V: TRBV15; J: TRBJ2-5; D: -; DNA: TGTGCCACCAGCAGTGTGGACATAGCCTACCAAGAGACCCAGTACTTC; CDR3: CATSSVDIAYQETQYF
size: -; V: TRBV19; J: TRBJ1-5; D: TRBD1; DNA: TGTGCCAGTAGAAGAACAGGGGAATTATTGCCCCAGCATTTT; CDR3: CASRRTGELLPQHF
size: -; V: TRBV6-5; J: TRBJ2-7; D: -; DNA: TGTGCCAGCAGTCAGACCCAGACACGCTCCTACGAGCAGTACTTC; CDR3: CASSQTQTRSYEQYF
size: -; V: TRBV6-5; J: TRBJ2-7; D: TRBD2; DNA: TGTGCCAGCAGTTACTCAAGCGGGGGAGGGTACTACGAGCAGTACTTC; CDR3: CASSYSSGGGYYEQYF
size: -; V: TRBV19; J: TRBJ1-5; D: -; DNA: TGTGCCAGTAGTGCACAGGGAGGGCAGCCCCAGCATTTT; CDR3: CASSAQGGQPQHF
size: few; V: TRBV4-1; J: TRBJ2-1; D: -; DNA: TGCGCCAGCAGCCAAGATTCAGGATCCTACAATGAGCAGTTCTTC; CDR3: CASSQDSGSYNEQFF
size: -; V: TRBV28; J: TRBJ1-2; D: -; DNA: TGTGCCAGCAGTTTAAGTGCAGATAACTATGGCTACACCTTC; CDR3: CASSLSADNYGYTF
size: -; V: TRBV15; J: TRBJ2-7; D: TRBD1; DNA: TGTGCCACCAGCAGAGATCTCAGGACAGGGTCCTCCTACGAGCAGTACTTC; CDR3: CATSRDLRTGSSYEQYF
size: -; V: TRBV2; J: TRBJ1-4; D: -; DNA: TGTGCCAGCAGACCCAGGAGGGTAACTAATGAAAAACTGTTTTTT; CDR3: CASRPRRVTNEKLFF
size: -; V: TRBV5-5; J: TRBJ1-2; D: TRBD1; DNA: TGTGCCAGCAGCCCCGACAGGGTCGTTACAGACACCTTC; CDR3: CASSPDRVVTDTF
size: -; V: TRBV5-1; J: TRBJ2-3; D: TRBD2; DNA: TGCGCCAGCAGCTTTGGAGGCAGGCGGGGGGGCGCAGATACGCAGTATTTT; CDR3: CASSFGGRRGGADTQYF
size: -; V: TRBV19; J: TRBJ2-7; D: -; DNA: TGTGCCAGCCACGCTACAGGGGCGGGGGAGCAGTACTTC; CDR3: CASHATGAGEQYF
size: once; V: TRBV30; J: TRBJ1-5; D: -; DNA: TGTGCCGGGGCGGGGGGCGGGAGCAATCAGCCCCAGCATTTT; CDR3: CAGAGGGSNQPQHF
size: -; V: TRBV27; J: TRBJ2-7; D: TRBD2; DNA: TGTGCCAGCAGTTTGACTAGCGGGGGAGTGAAGCAGTACTTC; CDR3: CASSLTSGGVKQYF
size: few; V: TRBV4-1; J: TRBJ2-1; D: -; DNA: TGCGCCAGCAGCCTAACAGGGCCGTCCTACAATGAGCAGTTCTTC; CDR3: CASSLTGPSYNEQFF
size: -; V: TRBV5-1; J: TRBJ1-5; D: -; DNA: TGCGCCAGCAGCCAGGACGGGGATAGCAATCAGCCCCAGCATTTT; CDR3: CASSQDGDSNQPQHF
size: once; V: TRBV5-4; J: TRBJ2-2; D: TRBD2; DNA: TGTGCCAGCAGCTTGGCTAGCGGCACCGGGGAGCTGTTTTTT; CDR3: CASSLASGTGELFF
size: -; V: TRBV5-1; J: TRBJ1-1; D: -; DNA: TGCGCCAGCAGCTTGGTACAGGGCAACACTGAAGCTTTCTTT; CDR3: CASSLVQGNTEAFF
size: -; V: TRBV19; J: TRBJ1-2; D: -; DNA: TGTGCCAGTAGTATGGAACAGAGCTTCGGCTACACCTTC; CDR3: CASSMEQSFGYTF
size: -; V: TRBV30; J: TRBJ1-2; D: -; DNA: TGTGCCTGGAGTGTACAGGCAGGATATGGCTACACCTTC; CDR3: CAWSVQAGYGYTF
size: -; V: TRBV19; J: TRBJ1-2; D: TRBD1; DNA: TGTGCCAGTAGTACCGACAGGGGGCTCTATGGCTACACCTTC; CDR3: CASSTDRGLYGYTF
size: few; V: TRBV7-9; J: TRBJ1-3; D: -; DNA: TGTGCCAGCAGCTTAGTATCCGGGGGAATAGTATCTGGAAACACCATATATTTT; CDR3: CASSLVSGGIVSGNTIYF
size: -; V: TRBV7-9; J: TRBJ1-2; D: TRBD1; DNA: TGTGCCAGCAGCTTACCGGCAGGGGGGCTTGGCTACACCTTC; CDR3: CASSLPAGGLGYTF
size: -; V: TRBV4-2; J: TRBJ1-2; D: -; DNA: TGTGCCAGCAGCCAAACAGGGTTCTATGGCTACACCTTC; CDR3: CASSQTGFYGYTF
size: few; V: TRBV6-5; J: TRBJ1-1; D: -; DNA: TGTGCCAGCAGCCTAGGGGACACTGAAGCTTTCTTT; CDR3: CASSLGDTEAFF
size: -; V: TRBV28; J: TRBJ1-3; D: -; DNA: TGTGCCAGCAGTTTTCGTCCAGGAGGGGTCTCTGGAAACACCATATATTTT; CDR3: CASSFRPGGVSGNTIYF
size: -; V: TRBV30; J: TRBJ2-7; D: -; DNA: TGTGCCTCAGGACTATTCTACGAGCAGTACTTC; CDR3: CASGLFYEQYF
size: -; V: TRBV6-1; J: TRBJ2-7; D: TRBD1; DNA: TGTGCCAGCAGTGGATGGACAGGGGGCATCTCCGAGCAGTACTTC; CDR3: CASSGWTGGISEQYF
size: -; V: TRBV5-8; J: TRBJ2-1; D: TRBD1; DNA: TGTGCCAGCAATTCCCCCGGGACAGGGGGCTTTTCCTCCTACAATGAGCAGTTCTTC; CDR3: CASNSPGTGGFSSYNEQFF
size: -; V: TRBV5-6; J: TRBJ2-2; D: TRBD1; DNA: TGTGCCAGCAGCTTAAAACAGGGGACGGCCGGGGAGCTGTTTTTT; CDR3: CASSLKQGTAGELFF
size: -; V: TRBV6-5; J: TRBJ1-1; D: -; DNA: TGTGCCAGCAGTTATCGCTCGAGAAATTCGAACACTGAAGCTTTCTTT; CDR3: CASSYRSRNSNTEAFF
size: -; V: TRBV7-6; J: TRBJ1-1; D: TRBD1; DNA: TGTGCCAGCAGCTTAGACCTCTTACAGGGGAAGTTGACTGAAGCTTTCTTT; CDR3: CASSLDLLQGKLTEAFF
size: -; V: TRBV5-1; J: TRBJ1-4; D: TRBD1; DNA: TGCGCCAGCAGCCGCGACAGGGGGTGGGAGAATGAAAAACTGTTTTTT; CDR3: CASSRDRGWENEKLFF
size: once; V: TRBV6-1; J: TRBJ1-2; D: -; DNA: TGTGCCAGCAGTTCTAGCGGAGATGGCTACACCTTC; CDR3: CASSSSGDGYTF
size: -; V: TRBV7-2; J: TRBJ2-3; D: -; DNA: TGTGCCAGCAGCCGGGGAGGGGGGGCCTTAGATACGCAGTATTTT; CDR3: CASSRGGGALDTQYF
size: -; V: TRBV18; J: TRBJ2-1; D: -; DNA: TGTGCCAGCTCACCGCAGGGGGGCTATGAGCAGTTCTTC; CDR3: CASSPQGGYEQFF
size: -; V: TRBV5-1; J: TRBJ2-5; D: TRBD1; DNA: TGCGCCAGCAGCCCGGGGACAGGAGAAGAGACCCAGTACTTC; CDR3: CASSPGTGEETQYF
size: -; V: TRBV7-7; J: TRBJ2-7; D: TRBD2; DNA: TGTGCCAGCAGCTTCCCAACCGGGACTAGCTACTACGAGCAGTACTTC; CDR3: CASSFPTGTSYYEQYF
size: few; V: TRBV4-3; J: TRBJ1-4; D: TRBD1; DNA: TGCGCCAGCAGCCCCCAGGGGGCGCAGGAAAAACTGTTTTTT; CDR3: CASSPQGAQEKLFF
size: -; V: TRBV4-3; J: TRBJ2-3; D: -; DNA: TGCGCCAGCAGCCCCAGGTCGTCGGGGGCAGATACGCAGTATTTT; CDR3: CASSPRSSGADTQYF
size: -; V: TRBV19; J: TRBJ2-7; D: TRBD1; DNA: TGTGCCAGTAGTATGACAGGGGGAGCCTACGAGCAGTACTTC; CDR3: CASSMTGGAYEQYF
size: -; V: TRBV10-1; J: TRBJ1-6; D: -; DNA: TGCGCCAGCAGTGAGGGGCAGTATAATTCACCCCTCCACTTT; CDR3: CASSEGQYNSPLHF
size: once; V: TRBV30; J: TRBJ1-3; D: -; DNA: TGTGCCTGGAGCGGCTCTGGAAACACCATATATTTT; CDR3: CAWSGSGNTIYF
size: -; V: TRBV4-3; J: TRBJ2-3; D: TRBD2; DNA: TGCGCCAGCAGCCAAGAAAGTGTAGCGGGGGTTTCAGATACGCAGTATTTT; CDR3: CASSQESVAGVSDTQYF